Listed below are T cell receptor beta chains from one sample, sequenced in a study of cytomegalovirus exposure and HLA in healthy donors. Assay used: immunoSEQ multiplex PCR; TCRdb lists only in-frame clones, some missing. The data hold 150,000 to 200,000 clones, with approximately 62% observed a single time. The source material was PBMCs. These receptor sequences come from a man in his forties or fifties in good health and CMV-seronegative. Each CDR3 is given with its conserved first and last residue. D genes are given only for firm matches. Clone size is not always given. Where it is, it says once, few, many or a class for expanded clones.

abundance	len	v_gene	j_gene	d_gene	CDR3nt	CDR3aa
NA	17	TRBV5-4	TRBJ2-7	TRBD2	TGTGCCAGCAGCTTGGTTTCTACGCTAGCGGGCTCCTACGAGCAGTACTTC	CASSLVSTLAGSYEQYF
few	17	TRBV4-2	TRBJ2-2	TRBD1	TGTGCCAGCAGCCAAGAGTCGGACAGGGGAAGATCCGGGGAGCTGTTTTTT	CASSQESDRGRSGELFF
NA	15	TRBV6-5	TRBJ2-1	NA	TGTGCCAGCACCAAGGGGGGGGATCTCTACAATGAGCAGTTCTTC	CASTKGGDLYNEQFF
few	14	TRBV7-9	TRBJ1-5	NA	TGTGCCAGCAGCTTAGGGACAGCTAATCAGCCCCAGCATTTT	CASSLGTANQPQHF
once	16	TRBV7-3	TRBJ2-1	TRBD1	TGTGCCAGCAGCTTAATAGGGACAGGGCCCTACAATGAGCAGTTCTTC	CASSLIGTGPYNEQFF
few	16	TRBV21-1	TRBJ2-2	NA	TGTGCCAGCAGAGTTAGCGGGGTAGTTTCACCCGGGGAGCTGTTTTTT	CASRVSGVVSPGELFF
NA	16	TRBV5-1	TRBJ2-7	NA	TGCGCCAGCAGCTTGGGGTCCTACAGGGACGCCTACGAGCAGTACTTC	CASSLGSYRDAYEQYF
NA	17	TRBV28	TRBJ2-4	TRBD2	TGTGCCAGCAGTCGCGATAGCGGGGGACTAGTCAAAAACATTCAGTACTTC	CASSRDSGGLVKNIQYF
once	13	TRBV14	TRBJ2-1	NA	TGTGCCAGCAGACCCAACACGAACAATGAGCAGTTCTTC	CASRPNTNNEQFF
NA	17	TRBV5-1	TRBJ2-7	TRBD2	TGCGCCAGCAGCTTGGAGGGTCCGGGGGGGGTATCCTACGAGCAGTACTTC	CASSLEGPGGVSYEQYF
once	16	TRBV28	TRBJ2-4	NA	TGTGCCAGCAGACTCGGACAAGCCTTAGCCAAAAACATTCAGTACTTC	CASRLGQALAKNIQYF
few	16	TRBV27	TRBJ2-7	TRBD2	TGTGCCAGCAGTCTTACACTAGCGGGGGGCGCCCGCGAGCAGTACTTC	CASSLTLAGGAREQYF
NA	13	TRBV5-6	TRBJ2-3	NA	TGTGCCAGCAGCCGCGGGAGCACAGATACGCAGTATTTT	CASSRGSTDTQYF
NA	16	TRBV7-9	TRBJ2-1	TRBD1	TGTGCCAGCAGCCTACCCCGTTTACAGGGGCCCAATGAGCAGTTCTTC	CASSLPRLQGPNEQFF
NA	13	TRBV19	TRBJ1-4	NA	TGTGCCAGTAGTAAAACAGGGACCGAAAAACTGTTTTTT	CASSKTGTEKLFF
few	15	TRBV28	TRBJ2-2	TRBD2	TGTGCCAGCTCCCTAGCGGCGAAGAACACCGGGGAGCTGTTTTTT	CASSLAAKNTGELFF
NA	15	TRBV28	TRBJ1-5	TRBD1	TGTGCCAGCAGTCCCGGGACAGGGGGCAATCAGCCCCAGCATTTT	CASSPGTGGNQPQHF
few	14	TRBV19	TRBJ2-2	TRBD1	TGTGCCAGTAACCGACAGGGGCGTAACGGGGAGCTGTTTTTT	CASNRQGRNGELFF
NA	16	TRBV27	TRBJ2-7	TRBD2	TGTGCCAGCAGTTCCCTGACTAGCGGGTTCGCCTACGAGCAGTACTTC	CASSSLTSGFAYEQYF
NA	15	TRBV5-1	TRBJ2-2	TRBD2	TGCGCCAGCAGCCCCACTAGCGGGGTGGGCGGGGAGCTGTTTTTT	CASSPTSGVGGELFF
NA	14	TRBV29-1	TRBJ1-2	TRBD1	TGCAGCGTTGAGGCAGGGGGCCGAAACTATGGCTACACCTTC	CSVEAGGRNYGYTF
NA	15	TRBV5-1	TRBJ1-1	NA	TGCGCCAGCAGACCGAACACCGTCCAGAACACTGAAGCTTTCTTT	CASRPNTVQNTEAFF
few	15	TRBV4-1	TRBJ1-1	NA	TGCGCCAGCAGCCAAGGGGGCAGCTTGAACACTGAAGCTTTCTTT	CASSQGGSLNTEAFF
NA	13	TRBV5-4	TRBJ1-3	TRBD1	TGTGCCAGAAAGACAGGGGGGGGAAACACCATATATTTT	CARKTGGGNTIYF
NA	16	TRBV28	TRBJ1-2	NA	TGTGCCAGCAGTCCACCTACCGGCCCCCTAGAAAATGGCTACACCTTC	CASSPPTGPLENGYTF
NA	14	TRBV4-3	TRBJ2-2	NA	TGCGCCAGCAGCCTGGGGGCTTATGGCGGGGAGCTGTTTTTT	CASSLGAYGGELFF
few	13	TRBV29-1	TRBJ1-2	NA	TGCAGCGCAACAAGGGGGGGAGGATATGGCTACACCTTC	CSATRGGGYGYTF
NA	14	TRBV29-1	TRBJ1-2	NA	TGCAGCACGCCGGAAGGGGATCTGAACTATGGCTACACCTTC	CSTPEGDLNYGYTF
NA	16	TRBV7-2	TRBJ2-1	TRBD1	TGTGCCAGCAGCTTAGCCCCGGGACAGGGGAACAATGAGCAGTTCTTC	CASSLAPGQGNNEQFF
NA	14	TRBV28	TRBJ1-1	NA	TGTGCCAGCAGTTCACAGGGTATGAACACTGAAGCTTTCTTC	CASSSQGMNTEAFF
NA	15	TRBV5-1	TRBJ2-2	NA	TGCGCCAGCGGTGTGGTGGCAGGGGACACCGGGGAGCTGTTTTTT	CASGVVAGDTGELFF
NA	15	TRBV4-1	TRBJ2-7	TRBD1	TGCGCCAGCAGCTATAGGACAGGGACCTCCTACGAGCAGTACTTC	CASSYRTGTSYEQYF
NA	15	TRBV2	TRBJ2-3	TRBD1	TGTGCCAGCAGTATCCGACAGGGGGGCACAGATACGCAGTATTTT	CASSIRQGGTDTQYF
NA	15	TRBV19	TRBJ1-6	NA	TGTGCCAGTAGTCCGGGGAGCTCCTATAATTCACCCCTCCACTTT	CASSPGSSYNSPLHF
NA	15	TRBV4-1	TRBJ2-5	NA	TGCGCCAGCAGCCCAACCGAGGGGGGGCAAGAGACCCAGTACTTC	CASSPTEGGQETQYF
NA	15	TRBV7-3	TRBJ1-3	TRBD1	TGTGCCAGCAGCCGCACAGGGGGCGGTGGAAACACCATATATTTT	CASSRTGGGGNTIYF
NA	16	TRBV5-1	TRBJ1-2	TRBD1	TGCGCCAGCAGCTTGTCCGGGACAGCTAAGGGAACGGGCTACACCTTC	CASSLSGTAKGTGYTF
NA	12	TRBV5-6	TRBJ2-7	NA	TGTGCCAGCAGCTTGGTAGGGGACGAGCAGTACTTC	CASSLVGDEQYF
NA	13	TRBV9	TRBJ1-1	TRBD1	TGTGCCAGCAGCTCACAGGGGTACACTGAAGCTTTCTTT	CASSSQGYTEAFF
once	12	TRBV9	TRBJ1-1	NA	TGTGCCAGCAGGGAGGTGGGAACTGAAGCTTTCTTT	CASREVGTEAFF